The sequence of this T cell receptor beta chain was determined in a study of T cell responses to AZD1222 COVID-19 vaccine. Overall study findings and caveats: The donors showed a predominance of white British ancestry and of females, with possible underestimation of clonal diversity. Distributed over spike, vaccine-associated CD4 TCRs predominated at 160-218 and 743-854. Without day 14 samples, only post-peak T cell repertoires were studied.

Second doses were pooled across both intervals (about 4 or about 12 weeks). Trimming removed 5 bases from V and 9 bases from J, with 10 bases in between. The CDR3 extends over 13 amino acids. From germline, CDR1 is KGHDR and CDR2 SFDVKD. Concerning this clone: Its antigen is unidentified.

Libraries were prepared by immunoSEQ multiplex PCR; TCRdb keeps only in-frame clonotypes and omits some of them. The sample carries around 160,000 clones, roughly 94% recorded once. The clonotype originates from an adult who received the AZD1222 COVID-19 vaccine. The chain couples TRBV24-1 to TRBJ1-6; no clear D gene. Sequences were derived from peripheral blood, sampled 28 days after the second AZD1222 dose. The CDR3 spells CATSGVGSSPLHF. The DNA for the CDR3 is TGTGCCACCAGTGGAGTGGGAAGTTCACCCCTCCACTTT.